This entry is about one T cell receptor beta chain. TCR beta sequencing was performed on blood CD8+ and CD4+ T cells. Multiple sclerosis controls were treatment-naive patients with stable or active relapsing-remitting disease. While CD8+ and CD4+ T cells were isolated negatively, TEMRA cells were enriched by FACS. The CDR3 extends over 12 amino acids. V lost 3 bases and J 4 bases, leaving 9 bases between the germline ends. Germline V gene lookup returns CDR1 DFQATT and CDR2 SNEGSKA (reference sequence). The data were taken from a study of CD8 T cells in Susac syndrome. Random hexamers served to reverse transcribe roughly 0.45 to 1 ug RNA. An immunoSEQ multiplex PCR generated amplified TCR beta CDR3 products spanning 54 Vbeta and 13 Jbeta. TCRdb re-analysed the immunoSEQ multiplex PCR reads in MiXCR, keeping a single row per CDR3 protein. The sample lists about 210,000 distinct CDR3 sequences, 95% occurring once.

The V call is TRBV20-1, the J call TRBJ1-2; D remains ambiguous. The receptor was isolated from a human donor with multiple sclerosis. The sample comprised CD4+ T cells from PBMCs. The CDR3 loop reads CSASFMIYGYTF. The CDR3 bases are TGCAGTGCTAGTTTCATGATCTATGGCTACACCTTC.